This T cell receptor beta chain was recorded in a study of shared clonotypes between healthy human individuals. This CDR3 spans 16 amino acids. CDR1 is SGHAT, CDR2 FQNNGV, per germline. Trimming cost V 1 base and J 4 bases, with 14 bases left between them. Clones were sequenced by immunoSEQ multiplex PCR, and TCRdb holds only the in-frame ones, with some missing. The sample has 780,000 or so clones; 55% to 80% are singletons. The sequence derives from a woman in her 30s in good health. This sequence joins TRBV11-2 and TRBJ2-1; D ambiguous. The specimen was memory CD4+ T cells sorted from blood. The sample's subset: CD45RA-negative fraction. DNA of the CDR3: TGTGCCAGCAGCTTAGCTGGGGTTTTGGGTTACAATGAGCAGTTCTTC. This codes for CASSLAGVLGYNEQFF.